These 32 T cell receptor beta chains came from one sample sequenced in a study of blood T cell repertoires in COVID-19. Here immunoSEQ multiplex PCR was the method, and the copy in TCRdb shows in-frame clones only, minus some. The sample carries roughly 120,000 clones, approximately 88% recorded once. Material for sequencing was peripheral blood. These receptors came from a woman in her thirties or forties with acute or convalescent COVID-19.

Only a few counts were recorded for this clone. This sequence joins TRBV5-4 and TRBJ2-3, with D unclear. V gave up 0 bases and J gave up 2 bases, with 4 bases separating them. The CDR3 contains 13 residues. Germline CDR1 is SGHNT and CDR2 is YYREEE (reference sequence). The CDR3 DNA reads TGTGCCAGCAGCTTGGACTACACAGATACGCAGTATTTT. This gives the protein CASSLDYTDTQYF.

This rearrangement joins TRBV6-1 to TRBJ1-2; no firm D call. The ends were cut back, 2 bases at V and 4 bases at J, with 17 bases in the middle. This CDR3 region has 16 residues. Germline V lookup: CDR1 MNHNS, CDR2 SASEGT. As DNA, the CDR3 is TGTGCCAGCAGTGAATCTGGTTTGGGAGAGGGCTATGGCTACACCTTC. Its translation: CASSESGLGEGYGYTF.

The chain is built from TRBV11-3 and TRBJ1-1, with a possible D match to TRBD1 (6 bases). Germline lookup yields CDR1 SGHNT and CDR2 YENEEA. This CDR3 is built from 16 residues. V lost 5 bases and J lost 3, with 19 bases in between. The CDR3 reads CASSLRGGRGDTEAFF. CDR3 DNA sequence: TGTGCCAGCAGCCTAAGAGGGGGACGGGGGGACACTGAAGCTTTCTTT.

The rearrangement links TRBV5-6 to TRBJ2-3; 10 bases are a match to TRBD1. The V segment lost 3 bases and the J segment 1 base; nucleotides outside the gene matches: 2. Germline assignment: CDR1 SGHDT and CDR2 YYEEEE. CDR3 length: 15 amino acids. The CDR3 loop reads CASSSTGGGTDTQYF. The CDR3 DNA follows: TGTGCCAGCAGCTCGACAGGGGGCGGCACAGATACGCAGTATTTT.

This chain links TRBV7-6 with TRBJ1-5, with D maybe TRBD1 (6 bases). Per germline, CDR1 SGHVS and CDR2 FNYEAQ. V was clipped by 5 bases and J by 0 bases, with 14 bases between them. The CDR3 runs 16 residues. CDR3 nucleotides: TGTGCCAGCAGCCCAGAACAGGGATTTAGCAATCAGCCCCAGCATTTT. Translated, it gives CASSPEQGFSNQPQHF.

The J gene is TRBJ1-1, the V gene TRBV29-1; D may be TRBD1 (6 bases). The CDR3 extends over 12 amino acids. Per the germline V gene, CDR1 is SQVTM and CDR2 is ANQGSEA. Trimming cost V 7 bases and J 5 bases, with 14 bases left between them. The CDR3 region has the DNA TGCAGCGGCGCACAGGGAGGGACTGAAGCTTTCTTT. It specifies CSGAQGGTEAFF.

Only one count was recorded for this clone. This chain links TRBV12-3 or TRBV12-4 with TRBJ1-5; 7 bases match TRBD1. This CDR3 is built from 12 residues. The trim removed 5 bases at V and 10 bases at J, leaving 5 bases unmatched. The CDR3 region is CASSLDRAPQHF. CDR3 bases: TGTGCCAGCAGTCTTGACAGGGCTCCCCAGCATTTT.

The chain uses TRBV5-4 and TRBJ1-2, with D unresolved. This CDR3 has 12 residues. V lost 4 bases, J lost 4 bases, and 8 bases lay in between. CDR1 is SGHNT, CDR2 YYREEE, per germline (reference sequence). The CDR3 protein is CASSTRAYGYTF. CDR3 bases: TGTGCCAGCAGCACGCGGGCCTATGGCTACACCTTC.

The CDR3 sequence is CASSLGVARFF. The DNA of the CDR3 is TGTGCCAGCAGCTTAGGGGTAGCTCGGTTCTTC. The rearrangement uses TRBV11-2 and TRBJ2-1; D is undetermined. The germline V and J ends were trimmed by 1 base and 15 bases, with 10 bases remaining between them. Looked up from germline, CDR1 is SGHAT and CDR2 is FQNNGV. This CDR3 region has 11 residues.

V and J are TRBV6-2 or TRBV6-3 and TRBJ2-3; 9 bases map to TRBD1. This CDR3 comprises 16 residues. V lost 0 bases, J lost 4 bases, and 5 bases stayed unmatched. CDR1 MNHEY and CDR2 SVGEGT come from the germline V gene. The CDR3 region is CASSYSFGTGSDTQYF. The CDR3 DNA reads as TGTGCCAGCAGTTACTCGTTCGGGACAGGGTCAGATACGCAGTATTTT.

The CDR3 protein is CASSELAGGFRDTQYF. The CDR3, as DNA: TGTGCCAGCAGTGAGCTAGCGGGGGGTTTCAGAGATACGCAGTATTTT. J is TRBJ2-3 and V is TRBV6-1; 11 bases line up with TRBD2. This CDR3 comprises 16 residues. V was clipped by 3 bases and J by 5 bases; unmatched bases: 7. CDR1 is MNHNS, CDR2 SASEGT, per germline.

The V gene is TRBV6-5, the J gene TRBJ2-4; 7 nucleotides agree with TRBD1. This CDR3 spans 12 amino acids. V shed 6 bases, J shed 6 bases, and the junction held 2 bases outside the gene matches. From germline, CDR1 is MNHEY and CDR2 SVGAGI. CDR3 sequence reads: CASRTGRNIQYF. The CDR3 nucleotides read TGTGCCAGCAGGACAGGGAGAAACATTCAGTACTTC.

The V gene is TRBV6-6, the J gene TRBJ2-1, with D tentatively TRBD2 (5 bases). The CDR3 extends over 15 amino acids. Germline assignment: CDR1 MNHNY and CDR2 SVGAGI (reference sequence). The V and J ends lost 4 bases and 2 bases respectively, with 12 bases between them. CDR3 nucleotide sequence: TGTGCCAGCAGTTCGGACTTCGCGGCCTACAATGAGCAGTTCTTC. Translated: CASSSDFAAYNEQFF.

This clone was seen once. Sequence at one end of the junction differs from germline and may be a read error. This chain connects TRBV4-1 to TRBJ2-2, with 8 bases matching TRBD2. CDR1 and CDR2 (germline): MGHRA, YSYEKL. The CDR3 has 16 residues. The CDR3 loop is CARSPRGGANTGELFF. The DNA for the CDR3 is TGCGCCCGCAGCCCCCGGGGGGGGGCGAACACCGGGGAGCTGTTTTTT.

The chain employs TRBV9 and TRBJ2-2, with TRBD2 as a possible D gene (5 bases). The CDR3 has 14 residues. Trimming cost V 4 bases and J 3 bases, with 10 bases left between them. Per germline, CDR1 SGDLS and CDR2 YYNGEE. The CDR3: CASSKTSDTGELFF. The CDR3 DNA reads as TGTGCCAGCAGCAAAACTAGTGACACCGGGGAGCTGTTTTTT.

DNA for the CDR3: TGTGCCAGCAGCTGGACTAGCGGGGTTTACAATGAGCAGTTCTTC. It codes for CASSWTSGVYNEQFF. This chain uses TRBV11-2 with TRBJ2-1; 12 bases map to TRBD2. The CDR3 length is 15 residues. Germline CDR1 is SGHAT and CDR2 is FQNNGV. With V trimmed by 4 bases and J by 4 bases, 2 bases remained unmatched. The full variable domain, with the rest looked up from reference TRBV11-2 and TRBJ2-1, is EAGVAQSPRYKIIEKRQSVAFWCNPISGHATLYWYQQILGQGPKLLIQFQNNGVVDDSQLPKDRFSAERLKGVDSTLKIQPAKLEDSAVYLCASSWTSGVYNEQFFGPGTRLTVL.

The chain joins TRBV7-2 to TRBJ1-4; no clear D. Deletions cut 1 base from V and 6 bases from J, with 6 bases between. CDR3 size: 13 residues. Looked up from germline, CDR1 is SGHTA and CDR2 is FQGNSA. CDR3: CASSLGRDEKLFF. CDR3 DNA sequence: TGTGCCAGCAGCTTAGGGAGGGATGAAAAACTGTTTTTT.

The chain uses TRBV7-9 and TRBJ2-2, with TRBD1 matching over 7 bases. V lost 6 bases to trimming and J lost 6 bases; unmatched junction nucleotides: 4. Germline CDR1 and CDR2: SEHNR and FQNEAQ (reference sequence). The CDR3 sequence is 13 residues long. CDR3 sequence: CASRNTGAGELFF. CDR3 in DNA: TGTGCCAGCAGAAATACAGGGGCCGGGGAGCTGTTTTTT.

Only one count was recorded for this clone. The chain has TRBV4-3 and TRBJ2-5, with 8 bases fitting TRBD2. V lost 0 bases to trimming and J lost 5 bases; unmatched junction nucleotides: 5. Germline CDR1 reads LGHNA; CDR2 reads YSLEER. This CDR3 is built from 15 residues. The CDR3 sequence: CASSQEGLGAETQYF. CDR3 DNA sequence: TGCGCCAGCAGCCAAGAGGGACTAGGGGCGGAGACCCAGTACTTC.

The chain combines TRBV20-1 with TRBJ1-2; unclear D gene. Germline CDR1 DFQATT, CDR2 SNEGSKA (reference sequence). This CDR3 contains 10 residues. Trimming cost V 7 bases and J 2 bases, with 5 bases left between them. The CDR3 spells CSVSNYGYTF. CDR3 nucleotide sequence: TGCAGTGTGTCGAACTATGGCTACACCTTC.

Written as DNA, the CDR3 is TGTGCCAGCAGCTTAGATAAGACAGGAGGAAACACCATATATTTT. Residues: CASSLDKTGGNTIYF. The chain employs TRBV7-9 and TRBJ1-3; D is perhaps TRBD1 (6 bases). Trimming took off 1 base at V and 4 bases at J, with 11 bases between the two ends. CDR3 size: 15 residues. Germline CDR1 reads SEHNR; CDR2 reads FQNEAQ (reference sequence).

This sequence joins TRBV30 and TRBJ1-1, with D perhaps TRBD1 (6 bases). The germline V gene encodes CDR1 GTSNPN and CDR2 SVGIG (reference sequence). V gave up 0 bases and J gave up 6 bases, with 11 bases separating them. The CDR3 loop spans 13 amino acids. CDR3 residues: CAWSVTTGSEAFF. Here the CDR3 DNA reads TGTGCCTGGAGTGTCACCACAGGGTCTGAAGCTTTCTTT.

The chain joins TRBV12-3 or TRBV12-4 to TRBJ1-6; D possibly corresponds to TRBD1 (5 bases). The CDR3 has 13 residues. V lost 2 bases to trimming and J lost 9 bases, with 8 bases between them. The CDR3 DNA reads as TGTGCCAGCAGTTTATCGGGGGGTTCACCCCTCCACTTT. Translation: CASSLSGGSPLHF.

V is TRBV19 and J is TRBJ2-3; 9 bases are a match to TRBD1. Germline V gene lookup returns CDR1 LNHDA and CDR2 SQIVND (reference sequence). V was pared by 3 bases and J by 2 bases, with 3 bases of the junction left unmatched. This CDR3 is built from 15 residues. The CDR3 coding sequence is TGTGCCAGTAGTATTGGGACAGGGCTCACAGATACGCAGTATTTT. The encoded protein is CASSIGTGLTDTQYF.

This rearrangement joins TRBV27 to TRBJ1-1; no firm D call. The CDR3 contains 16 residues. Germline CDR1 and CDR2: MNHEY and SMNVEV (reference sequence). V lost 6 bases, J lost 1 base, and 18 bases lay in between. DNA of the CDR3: TGTGCCAGCAGCCGACTAGTTGGGTCGGGGAACACTGAAGCTTTCTTT. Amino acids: CASSRLVGSGNTEAFF.

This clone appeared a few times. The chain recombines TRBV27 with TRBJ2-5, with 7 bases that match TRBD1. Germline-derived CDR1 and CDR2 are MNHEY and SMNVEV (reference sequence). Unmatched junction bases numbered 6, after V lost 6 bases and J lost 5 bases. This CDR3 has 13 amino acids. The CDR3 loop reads CASSRSRGETQYF. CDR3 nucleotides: TGTGCCAGCAGCAGGAGCAGGGGGGAGACCCAGTACTTC.

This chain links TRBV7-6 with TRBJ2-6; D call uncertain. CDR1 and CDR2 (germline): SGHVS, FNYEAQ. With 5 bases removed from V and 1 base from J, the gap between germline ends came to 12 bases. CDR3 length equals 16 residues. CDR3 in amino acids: CASSIRSGSGANVLTF. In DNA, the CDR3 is TGTGCCAGCAGCATTAGGTCCGGGTCTGGGGCCAACGTCCTGACTTTC.

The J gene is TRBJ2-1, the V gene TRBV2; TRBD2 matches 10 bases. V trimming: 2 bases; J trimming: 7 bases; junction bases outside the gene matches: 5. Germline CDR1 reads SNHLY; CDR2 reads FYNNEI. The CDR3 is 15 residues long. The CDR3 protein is CASSESSGGTNEQFF. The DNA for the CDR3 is TGTGCCAGCAGTGAATCTAGCGGGGGTACTAATGAGCAGTTCTTC.

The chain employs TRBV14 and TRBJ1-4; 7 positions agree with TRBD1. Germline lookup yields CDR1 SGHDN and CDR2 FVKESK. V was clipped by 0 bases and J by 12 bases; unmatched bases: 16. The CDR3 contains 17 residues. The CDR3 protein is CASSQDPRVRGIGELFF. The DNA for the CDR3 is TGTGCCAGCAGCCAAGATCCGCGAGTCAGGGGGATCGGAGAACTGTTTTTT.

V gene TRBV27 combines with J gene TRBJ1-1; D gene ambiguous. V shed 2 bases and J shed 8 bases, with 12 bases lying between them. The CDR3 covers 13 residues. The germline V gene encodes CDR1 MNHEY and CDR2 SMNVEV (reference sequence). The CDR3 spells CASSLRSSTEAFF. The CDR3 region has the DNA TGTGCCAGCAGTTTAAGGAGTTCTACGGAAGCTTTCTTT.

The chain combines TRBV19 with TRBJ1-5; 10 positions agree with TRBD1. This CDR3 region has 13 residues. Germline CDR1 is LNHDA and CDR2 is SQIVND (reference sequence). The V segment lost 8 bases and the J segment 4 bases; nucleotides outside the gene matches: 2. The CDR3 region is CASGDRGNQPQHF. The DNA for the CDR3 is TGTGCCAGTGGGGACAGGGGTAATCAGCCCCAGCATTTT. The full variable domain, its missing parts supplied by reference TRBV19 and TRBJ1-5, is DGGITQSPKYLFRKEGQNVTLSCEQNLNHDAMYWYRQDPGQGLRLIYYSQIVNDFQKGDIAEGYSVSREKKESFPLTVTSAQKNPTAFYLCASGDRGNQPQHFGDGTRLSIL.

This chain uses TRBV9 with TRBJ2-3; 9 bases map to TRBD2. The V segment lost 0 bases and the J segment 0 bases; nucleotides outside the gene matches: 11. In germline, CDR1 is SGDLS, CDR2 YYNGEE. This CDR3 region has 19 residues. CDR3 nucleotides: TGTGCCAGCAGCGTAGTAGCGCGGGGGGGATCATCTAGCACAGATACGCAGTATTTT. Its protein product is CASSVVARGGSSSTDTQYF.